Only a few counts were recorded for the clone carrying this T cell receptor (beta chain). These data originate in a study of control samples from healthy donors and cancer patients. Libraries were prepared by immunoSEQ multiplex PCR; TCRdb keeps only in-frame clonotypes and omits some of them. The sample includes roughly 170,000 clones, around nine tenths of them seen just once. This CDR3 comprises 14 residues. The germline V and J ends were trimmed by 5 bases and 2 bases, with 12 bases remaining between them. The germline V gene has CDR1 LNHDA and CDR2 SQIVND (reference sequence). The clonotype originates from a woman aged 25 to 45 in good health. What was sequenced was blood. The chain recombines TRBV19 with TRBJ2-5; perhaps D is TRBD1 or TRBD2 (5 bases each). The chain's CDR3 is CASSVPGRQETQYF. The DNA for the CDR3 is TGTGCCAGTAGTGTACCGGGACGGCAAGAGACCCAGTACTTC.